This T cell receptor beta chain was retrieved from a study of blood T cells in healthy people across ages. General observations from the study: Shifts in expanded clonotypes may have been confounded by donor CMV status, which was unknown.

For the second PCR, which ran for about 7 to 12 cycles, a sample-barcoded 5' primer and a J-beta primer mix were used. Via MiXCR, TCRdb re-called the 5' RACE reads, giving one row per CDR3 protein. The sample lists 700,000 to 900,000 distinct CDR3 sequences; 20% to 30% were seen once. The V segment lost 1 base and the J segment 11 bases; nucleotides outside the gene matches: 10. The CDR3 runs 15 residues. Germline-derived CDR1 and CDR2 are LGHNA and YNFKEQ. This clonotype appeared a few times. Its antigen is not known. These data also formed part of another study, on T cells of mothers and their children.

Sequencing was done on a sample of blood. This receptor was identified in a boy younger than 18 in good health. The chain recombines TRBV4-2 with TRBJ1-1, with 10 nucleotides matching TRBD1. This chain's CDR3 is CASSQGATGGAFAFF. The CDR3 DNA follows: TGTGCCAGCAGCCAAGGAGCGACAGGGGGCGCGTTCGCTTTCTTT.